The 4 T cell receptor beta chains in this list originate from one sample, sequenced in a study of cytomegalovirus exposure and HLA in healthy donors. A multiplex PCR was run with 60 Vbeta primers and 13 Jbeta primers. The method was immunoSEQ multiplex PCR; TCRdb's version includes in-frame clones alone and lacks a portion of them. The data hold roughly 200,000 clones, with approximately 82% observed a single time. Sequencing used PBMCs. Receptors were obtained from a woman in her thirties or forties in good health and CMV-seronegative.

The J gene is TRBJ1-5, the V gene TRBV2; TRBD1 aligns across 7 bases. The CDR3 totals 16 residues. The ends lost 7 bases at V and 2 bases at J; junction bases unmatched: 11. Germline values: CDR1 SNHLY, CDR2 FYNNEI. The CDR3 reads CASTKGGQAGNQPQHF. In DNA, the CDR3 is TGTGCCAGCACCAAGGGAGGACAGGCTGGCAATCAGCCCCAGCATTTT.

This sequence joins TRBV25-1 and TRBJ2-1; weak D call: TRBD2 (7 bases). Deletions cut 6 bases from V and 4 bases from J, with 16 bases between. Germline V CDR1 and CDR2: MGHDK, SYGVNS. The CDR3 runs to 15 residues. CDR3 coding DNA: TGTGCCAGCAGGGATGAGGGGGGGAGGTACAATGAGCAGTTCTTC. Protein product: CASRDEGGRYNEQFF.

V and J are TRBV6-5 and TRBJ1-1; D is unclear. There are 16 residues in the CDR3. CDR1 is MNHEY, CDR2 SVGAGI, per germline. The V end lost 4 bases, the J end lost 1 base, and 16 bases lay between the germline ends. CDR3: CASSSALTVTNTEAFF. CDR3 nucleotides: TGTGCCAGCAGTTCCGCCCTAACAGTTACGAACACTGAAGCTTTCTTT.

V gene TRBV9 combines with J gene TRBJ1-1, with 10 bases aligning to TRBD1. The length of the CDR3 is 18 residues. Trimming took 3 bases from V and 3 from J; bases not matched to a gene: 14. From germline, CDR1 is SGDLS and CDR2 YYNGEE. CDR3 protein: CASSARYPGQGMDTEAFF. The CDR3 DNA reads TGTGCCAGCAGCGCTCGTTATCCGGGACAGGGGATGGACACTGAAGCTTTCTTT.